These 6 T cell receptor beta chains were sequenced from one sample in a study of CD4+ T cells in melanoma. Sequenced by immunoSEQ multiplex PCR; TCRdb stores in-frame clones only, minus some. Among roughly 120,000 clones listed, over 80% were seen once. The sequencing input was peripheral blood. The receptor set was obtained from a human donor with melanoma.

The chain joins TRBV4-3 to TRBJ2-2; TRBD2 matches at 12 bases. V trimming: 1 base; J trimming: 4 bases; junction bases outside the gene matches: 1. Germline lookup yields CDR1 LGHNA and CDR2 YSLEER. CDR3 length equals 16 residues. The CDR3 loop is CASSQGLAGATGELFF. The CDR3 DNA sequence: TGCGCCAGCAGCCAAGGACTAGCGGGGGCCACCGGGGAGCTGTTTTTT.

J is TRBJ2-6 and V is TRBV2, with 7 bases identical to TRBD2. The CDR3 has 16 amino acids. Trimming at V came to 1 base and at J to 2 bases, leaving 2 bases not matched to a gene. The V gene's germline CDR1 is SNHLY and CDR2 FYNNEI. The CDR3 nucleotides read TGTGCCAGCAGTGAAGGGGGGAGGGCTGGGGCCAACGTCCTGACTTTC. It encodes CASSEGGRAGANVLTF. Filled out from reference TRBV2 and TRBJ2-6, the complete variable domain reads EPEVTQTPSHQVTQMGQEVILRCVPISNHLYFYWYRQILGQKVEFLVSFYNNEISEKSEIFDDQFSVERPDGSNFTLKIRSTKLEDSAMYFCASSEGGRAGANVLTFGAGSRLTVL.

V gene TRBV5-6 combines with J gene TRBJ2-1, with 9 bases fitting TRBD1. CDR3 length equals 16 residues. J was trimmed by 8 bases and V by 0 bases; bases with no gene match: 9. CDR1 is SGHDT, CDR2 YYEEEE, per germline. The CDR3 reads CASSLGSGQGKDEQFF. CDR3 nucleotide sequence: TGTGCCAGCAGCTTGGGATCGGGACAGGGTAAGGATGAGCAGTTCTTC.

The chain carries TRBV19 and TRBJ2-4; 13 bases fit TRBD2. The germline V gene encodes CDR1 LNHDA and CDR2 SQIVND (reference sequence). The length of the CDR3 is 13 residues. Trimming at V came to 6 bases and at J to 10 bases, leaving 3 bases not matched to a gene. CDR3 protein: CASRVLAGGIQYF. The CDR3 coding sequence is TGTGCCAGTAGGGTACTAGCGGGAGGGATTCAGTACTTC.

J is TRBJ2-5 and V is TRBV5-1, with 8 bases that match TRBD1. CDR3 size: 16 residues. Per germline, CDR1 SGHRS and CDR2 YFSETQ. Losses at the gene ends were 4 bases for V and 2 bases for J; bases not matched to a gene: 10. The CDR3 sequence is CASSPPGTGDQETQYF. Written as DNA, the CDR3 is TGCGCCAGCAGCCCACCTGGGACAGGCGATCAAGAGACCCAGTACTTC.

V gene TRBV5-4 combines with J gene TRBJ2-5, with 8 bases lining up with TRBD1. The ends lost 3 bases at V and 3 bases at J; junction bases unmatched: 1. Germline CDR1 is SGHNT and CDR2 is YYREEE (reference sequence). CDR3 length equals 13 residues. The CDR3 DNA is TGTGCCAGCAGCTCGGACAGGGAAGAGACCCAGTACTTC. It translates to CASSSDREETQYF.